This TCR beta chain appears in the sequencing data of a study of PD-1 blockade in classical Hodgkin lymphoma. Time point defined: cycle 4 day 1 (C4D1), after less than 7 weeks of nivolumab. Following autologous stem cell transplantation, relapse occurred in every patient, and exposure to brentuximab vedotin varied. Classification of best responses gave complete response, partial response or progressive disease. Study results and limitations: When set against healthy donors, newly diagnosed patients were reported to show lower baseline TCR diversity. The diversity seen at baseline in complete responders resembled that of newly diagnosed patients.

The CDR3 covers 17 residues. Trimming shortened V by 0 bases and J by 8 bases, and 18 bases separated the two germline ends. Germline CDR1 is SGHRS and CDR2 is YFSETQ. Measured with immunoSEQ multiplex PCR; TCRdb has only the in-frame clones, and not every one. This sample yields tens of thousands of clones, of which less than 95% are seen a single time; under 3.5% belongs to the top ten. Details on this clone: The antigen remains unidentified.

Sample: peripheral blood mononuclear cells (PBMCs), taken before the fourth cycle of nivolumab. This clonotype was sampled from a human donor with classical Hodgkin lymphoma. V is TRBV5-1 and J is TRBJ1-6; the D gene is possibly TRBD1 (5 bases). CDR3 in amino acids: CASSLGFTGDFYSPLHF. As DNA, the CDR3 is TGCGCCAGCAGCTTGGGCTTCACAGGTGACTTCTATTCACCCCTCCACTTT.